This passage covers 2 T cell receptor beta chains from one sample sequenced in a study of memory CD4+ T cells and cytomegalovirus serostatus. The sort gate was single viable CD3+CD4+CD8-CD45RO+ cells for memory CD4+ T cells. Produced via immunoSEQ multiplex PCR; TCRdb's table is partial and in-frame only. The sample has some 95,000 clones, about four fifths seen once. The source material was memory CD4+ T cells from blood. These receptors were taken from an adult in good health and CMV-seropositive.

This rearrangement joins TRBV18 to TRBJ1-2; D possibly corresponds to TRBD1 (5 bases). V lost 5 bases to trimming and J lost 6 bases, with 13 bases between them. The CDR3 sequence is 13 residues long. Germline CDR1 reads KGHSH; CDR2 reads LQKENI. Written as DNA, the CDR3 is TGTGCCAGCTCAATCCCGGACACAGATGGCTACACCTTC. It is translated as CASSIPDTDGYTF.

The chain combines TRBV18 with TRBJ2-2; D remains ambiguous. V was cut by 2 bases and J by 4 bases, with 8 bases left in between. This CDR3 contains 14 residues. The germline gives CDR1 KGHSH, CDR2 LQKENI. CDR3 sequence: CASSPGVGTGELFF. In DNA, the CDR3 is TGTGCCAGCTCACCAGGGGTCGGCACCGGGGAGCTGTTTTTT.